This is a list of T cell receptor beta chains from one sample in a study of shared clonotypes between healthy human individuals. Here immunoSEQ multiplex PCR was the method, and the copy in TCRdb shows in-frame clones only, minus some. The sample includes 450,000 or so clones, around 77% of them seen just once. The sample consisted of PBMCs. The receptors come from a woman in her thirties or forties in good health. Some clones in this sample may be carry-over from other donors' samples. CDR3s include the opening cysteine and the closing phenylalanine or tryptophan. D genes are given only for firm matches. Size tells how often a clone was seen (once, few, many) or the class of an expanded clone, and some rows leave it out.

V gene	J gene	D gene	clone size	CDR3 DNA	CDR3 protein
TRBV7-8	TRBJ1-5	.	once	TGTGCCAGCAGCTTAACCCCTCCACTATCGGGTTCTTTCGGGCGCAATCAGCCCCAGCATTTT	CASSLTPPLSGSFGRNQPQHF
TRBV9	TRBJ2-5	TRBD2	.	TGTGCCAGCACCGACCGGGGGGGAGGTGAGACCCAGTACTTC	CASTDRGGGETQYF
TRBV6-6	TRBJ2-7	.	.	TGTGCCAGCAGCCCCCTGCGCGAGCAGTACTTC	CASSPLREQYF
TRBV28	TRBJ2-5	.	.	TGTGCCAGCAGTTTAATGTCCTCCAGAGCCCAAGAGACCCAGTACTTC	CASSLMSSRAQETQYF
TRBV28	TRBJ1-5	.	few	TGTGCCAGCCCCCGGGTGTACAATCAGCCCCAGCATTTT	CASPRVYNQPQHF
TRBV18	TRBJ1-4	.	.	TGTGCCAGCTCACCACGGCAGGGGACTAATGAAAAACTGTTTTTT	CASSPRQGTNEKLFF
TRBV30	TRBJ2-7	.	few	TGTGCCTGGAGTGTCCAGGGCGACGAGCAGTACTTC	CAWSVQGDEQYF
TRBV4-2	TRBJ2-1	TRBD2	once	TGTGCCAGCAGCCAAGTACTAGCGGGACACAATGAGCAGTTCTTC	CASSQVLAGHNEQFF
TRBV20-1	TRBJ1-1	.	.	TGCAGTGCTGCCCAGGGTGTAGCTTTCTTT	CSAAQGVAFF
TRBV27	TRBJ1-4	.	few	TGTGCCAGCTCCCCCGGGGAGGCGATAGAAAAACTGTTTTTT	CASSPGEAIEKLFF
TRBV6-6	TRBJ1-3	.	.	TGTGCCAGCAGTTATGTCCGCGGGGGAAACACCATATATTTT	CASSYVRGGNTIYF
TRBV7-9	TRBJ1-1	.	few	TGTGCCAGCAGCTCTCAGGGGAACACTGAAGCTTTCTTT	CASSSQGNTEAFF
TRBV9	TRBJ1-1	.	.	TGTGCCAGCAGCGTAGCTCCCCATACAGAGAACACTGAAGCTTTCTTT	CASSVAPHTENTEAFF
TRBV5-6	TRBJ2-1	.	.	TGTGCCAGCAGCCTCCTGACCCTCCTCTACAATGAGCAGTTCTTC	CASSLLTLLYNEQFF
TRBV29-1	TRBJ2-3	.	many	TGCAGCGTTGAAGCGGGTCTTAGCACAGATACGCAGTATTTT	CSVEAGLSTDTQYF
TRBV25-1	TRBJ2-7	.	.	TGTGCCAGCAGTGAATATGGGCTGGGTGGCGAGCAGTACTTC	CASSEYGLGGEQYF
TRBV19	TRBJ2-1	.	once	TGTGCCAGTAGTATCTTTAGCTCCTACAATGAGCAGTTCTTC	CASSIFSSYNEQFF
TRBV27	TRBJ1-3	.	.	TGTGCCAGCAATGCAGGGTTTCAGCCTGGAAACACCATATATTTT	CASNAGFQPGNTIYF
TRBV18	TRBJ1-2	.	few	TGTGCCAGCTCACCAGGGACACCTGGCTACACCTTC	CASSPGTPGYTF
TRBV19	TRBJ2-6	.	.	TGTGCCAGTAGTATAGATGGGGCCAACGTCCTGACTTTC	CASSIDGANVLTF
TRBV19	TRBJ1-4	TRBD1	many	TGTGCCAGTACAACCGGGACAGGGGGCGGGAAACTGTTTTTT	CASTTGTGGGKLFF
TRBV19	TRBJ2-3	TRBD1	.	TGTGCCAGTAGGGCGACAGGGGGCGCAGATACGCAGTATTTT	CASRATGGADTQYF
TRBV7-8	TRBJ1-3	.	.	TGTGCCAGCAGCCCGGGACCCTCTGGAAACACCATATATTTT	CASSPGPSGNTIYF
TRBV28	TRBJ1-2	.	.	TGTGCCAGCAGTATAACAGGACGACTTGCTGGCTACACCTTC	CASSITGRLAGYTF
TRBV29-1	TRBJ1-5	.	once	TGCAGCGCCGCGACAGGTAATAGCAATCAGCCCCAGCATTTT	CSAATGNSNQPQHF
TRBV4-2	TRBJ2-4	TRBD2	few	TGTGCCAGCAGCCCCCGGACTAGCTTCGGCATTCAGTACTTC	CASSPRTSFGIQYF
TRBV5-4	TRBJ2-5	TRBD2	.	TGTGCCAGCAGCTTGGCCGGGAGTAGCGGGAGCGTAAAGACCCAGTACTTC	CASSLAGSSGSVKTQYF
TRBV13	TRBJ2-7	TRBD2	few	TGTGCCAGCACTACGAGAACTAGCGGGTCACCCGTTCAGTACTTC	CASTTRTSGSPVQYF
TRBV30	TRBJ1-2	.	few	TGTGCCTGGAGTACGCGGGGGGGAGGTGGCTACACCTTC	CAWSTRGGGGYTF
TRBV30	TRBJ2-2	.	.	TGTGCCTGGGCCGGGACTCCCATCAACACCGGGGAGCTGTTTTTT	CAWAGTPINTGELFF
TRBV6-6	TRBJ2-7	.	.	TGTGCCAGCAGCCCCGGCGCGAGGGAGCAGTACTTC	CASSPGAREQYF
TRBV6-5	TRBJ1-4	.	.	TGTGCCAGCAGTTCTCGGGACCTCCGCTATAGTGAAAAACTGTTTTTT	CASSSRDLRYSEKLFF
TRBV6-5	TRBJ2-3	.	.	TGTGCCAGCAGTTACTCGCGGAGGACCACAGATACGCAGTATTTT	CASSYSRRTTDTQYF
TRBV19	TRBJ2-7	.	.	TGTGCCAGTAGTTTCCGCGGCGAGTACGAGCAGTACTTC	CASSFRGEYEQYF
TRBV25-1	TRBJ2-2	TRBD2	.	TGTGCCAGCAGTCCAGCGGGAGAAGCCGGGGAGCTGTTTTTT	CASSPAGEAGELFF
TRBV7-9	TRBJ1-6	.	.	TGTGCCAGCAGAGTCGGGGGAAATTCACCCCTCCACTTT	CASRVGGNSPLHF
TRBV27	TRBJ2-5	.	.	TGTGCCAGCAGTTTAGTGGGTTACCAAGAGACCCAGTACTTC	CASSLVGYQETQYF
TRBV10-3	TRBJ1-1	.	.	TGTGCCGCGAGTTCGGTCAGTTCCCAAACCACTGAAGCTTTCTTT	CAASSVSSQTTEAFF
TRBV4-3	TRBJ1-6	.	.	TGCGCCAGCAGCCCGACGGACTATAATTCACCCCTCCACTTT	CASSPTDYNSPLHF
TRBV13	TRBJ2-7	.	once	TGTGGGGGGCTAGGACCCGTCTACGAGCAGTACTTC	CGGLGPVYEQYF